This note documents a single TCR beta chain sequence. TCRdb keeps only in-frame clones here, not all; method: immunoSEQ multiplex PCR. This sample has about 170,000 clones, with 90% to 95% found just once. This entry belongs to a study of control samples from healthy donors and cancer patients. Trimming cost V 0 bases and J 6 bases; bases outside gene matches: 9. Germline CDR1 and CDR2: PRHDT and FYEKMQ (reference sequence). The CDR3 runs 16 residues. The clonotype originates from a woman under 40 in good health. The chain carries TRBV13 and TRBJ2-3, with 7 bases that match TRBD1. The sample was blood. This CDR3 reads CASSLGPTGESDTQYF. The CDR3 DNA follows: TGTGCCAGCAGCTTAGGTCCAACAGGGGAATCCGATACGCAGTATTTT.